The entry below gives a single T cell receptor (beta chain) sequence along with its context. Its antigen is still unknown. The entry originates in a study of CD4 T cells in relation to SARS-CoV-2 and coronaviruses. CD4+ T cells from unexposed donors were obtained before the COVID-19 pandemic (2011-2018). CD4+ T cells were isolated from the cells after more than nine days of culture. In germline, CDR1 is LGHDT, CDR2 YNNKEL (reference sequence). CDR3 length equals 16 residues. The trim removed 0 bases at V and 4 bases at J, leaving 9 bases unmatched. Method: immunoSEQ multiplex PCR; TCRdb's copy keeps in-frame clones and lacks some. Of around 25,000 clones detected, 76% appear once; the ten largest clones hold roughly 28%.

This TCR was sampled from a human donor in good health. J is TRBJ2-7 and V is TRBV3-1 (or the pseudogene TRBV3-2), with TRBD2 identical over 7 bases. Material for sequencing was CD4+ T cells from PBMCs, cultured in vitro. The CDR3 loop is CASSQEGAGPGYEQYF. In DNA form, the CDR3 reads TGTGCCAGCAGCCAAGAAGGAGCGGGACCTGGGTACGAGCAGTACTTC.